One sample yielded the 17 T cell receptor beta chains listed below, sequenced in a study of shared clonotypes between healthy human individuals. Some clones are missing from TCRdb's copy, which holds only in-frame ones; the method was immunoSEQ multiplex PCR. The sample carries more than 1 million clones, around three quarters recorded once. Sequenced sample: memory CD4+ T cells from PBMCs. The subset was: CD45RA-negative fraction. The receptors derive from a man aged 18 to 29 in good health. Some clones in this sample may be carry-over from other donors' samples.

The sample holds a few counts of this clone. Other nucleotide sequences from this sample produce the same CDR3. The chain links TRBV6-5 to TRBJ2-3; D ambiguous. The germline V gene has CDR1 MNHEY and CDR2 SVGAGI. The CDR3 runs to 11 residues. Trimming removed 2 bases at V and 7 bases at J, with 4 bases between. The CDR3 coding sequence is TGTGCCAGCAGTTACGGGAATACGCAGTATTTT. Its protein is CASSYGNTQYF.

The gene calls are TRBV4-2 and TRBJ2-7; D is tentatively TRBD1 or TRBD2 (5 bases each). V lost 5 bases and J 0 bases, leaving 14 bases between the germline ends. The germline CDR1 and CDR2 sequences are LGHNA and YNFKEQ. The CDR3 extends over 15 amino acids. CDR3 coding DNA: TGTGCCAGCAGCGCTCCAGGGACGGCCTCCTACGAGCAGTACTTC. This translates into CASSAPGTASYEQYF.

This clone was detected once. V and J are TRBV18 and TRBJ2-3, with 9 nucleotides matching TRBD2. Per germline, CDR1 KGHSH and CDR2 LQKENI. V trimming: 3 bases; J trimming: 4 bases; junction bases outside the gene matches: 11. The CDR3 runs to 17 residues. Here the CDR3 reads CASSPRGAGGGADTQYF. CDR3 DNA: TGTGCCAGCTCACCTCGGGGAGCGGGAGGAGGTGCAGATACGCAGTATTTT.

This chain links TRBV5-1 with TRBJ2-5; TRBD1 is a possible D gene (6 bases). This CDR3 has 14 residues. The V and J ends lost 6 bases and 1 base respectively, with 13 bases between them. The germline gives CDR1 SGHRS, CDR2 YFSETQ. CDR3 coding DNA: TGCGCCAGCAAAATGCAGGGGTTCCAAGAGACCCAGTACTTC. As protein: CASKMQGFQETQYF.

V usage is TRBV5-4 and J usage is TRBJ2-3; D may be TRBD1 or TRBD2 (6 bases each). Germline V gene sequence: CDR1 SGHNT, CDR2 YYREEE (reference sequence). The CDR3 is 13 amino acids. V lost 4 bases, J lost 6 bases, and 12 bases lay in between. The CDR3, as DNA: TGTGCCAGCAGCCCCCTAGGGGGGGATACGCAGTATTTT. Translated: CASSPLGGDTQYF.

The chain is built from TRBV28 and TRBJ2-3, with 10 bases aligning to TRBD2. Germline CDR1 MDHEN, CDR2 SYDVKM. The V and J ends lost 6 bases and 5 bases, in that order; junction bases with no gene match: 8. This CDR3 contains 15 residues. Here the CDR3 DNA reads TGTGCCAGCAGCGAGGGGGGACTAGCGTTAGATACGCAGTATTTT. Protein product: CASSEGGLALDTQYF.

This rearrangement joins TRBV5-4 to TRBJ2-5; a possible D gene is TRBD1 (6 bases). Germline CDR1 SGHNT, CDR2 YYREEE (reference sequence). The CDR3 runs to 15 residues. Trimming shortened V by 7 bases and J by 4 bases, and 20 bases separated the two germline ends. CDR3 nucleotides: TGTGCCAGCTCCCCGGAGCAGGGGCGGAGAGAGACCCAGTACTTC. This gives the protein CASSPEQGRRETQYF.

J is TRBJ2-7 and V is TRBV28; 11 nucleotides match TRBD1. The germline CDR1 and CDR2 sequences are MDHEN and SYDVKM. After removal of 10 bases from V and 6 bases from J, the junction contained 11 bases not matched to a gene. The CDR3 is 14 amino acids. This chain's CDR3 is CATLRTGGFGEQYF. The CDR3, as DNA: TGTGCCACTCTCAGGACAGGGGGCTTTGGCGAGCAGTACTTC.

The chain combines TRBV19 with TRBJ2-1; D is uncertain. Between the trimmed V and J ends, which lost 3 bases and 5 bases, there was a span of 8 bases. The CDR3 extends over 13 amino acids. Germline lookup yields CDR1 LNHDA and CDR2 SQIVND (reference sequence). CDR3 sequence reads: CASSIGSNNEQFF. The CDR3 coding sequence is TGTGCCAGTAGTATCGGCAGCAACAATGAGCAGTTCTTC.

The CDR3 region has the DNA TGTGCCAGCAGCACAGGAGGTTCTAGCACAGATACGCAGTATTTT. It is translated as CASSTGGSSTDTQYF. This chain links TRBV5-4 with TRBJ2-3; tentatively, D is TRBD1 or TRBD2 (5 bases each). In germline, CDR1 is SGHNT, CDR2 YYREEE (reference sequence). The CDR3 has 15 amino acids. Trimming cost V 4 bases and J 0 bases, with 12 bases left between them.

This chain links TRBV9 with TRBJ2-7; TRBD2 is a possible D gene (6 bases). Germline values: CDR1 SGDLS, CDR2 YYNGEE. V was cut by 2 bases and J by 0 bases, with 9 bases left in between. This CDR3 comprises 14 residues. CDR3 bases: TGTGCCAGCAGCGTTAAGGACTACTCCTACGAGCAGTACTTC. Translation gives CASSVKDYSYEQYF. Complete variable domain (other parts from reference TRBV9 and TRBJ2-7): DSGVTQTPKHLITATGQRVTLRCSPRSGDLSVYWYQQSLDQGLQFLIQYYNGEERAKGNILERFSAQQFPDLHSELNLSSLELGDSALYFCASSVKDYSYEQYFGPGTRLTVT.

V is TRBV2 and J is TRBJ1-4, with a weak D call TRBD1 (5 bases). V was clipped by 3 bases and J by 0 bases, with 8 bases between them. CDR1 is SNHLY and CDR2 is FYNNEI in the germline V gene. The CDR3 totals 15 residues. The CDR3 nucleotides are TGTGCCAGCAGTGACCGGGGGACAACTAATGAAAAACTGTTTTTT. It codes for CASSDRGTTNEKLFF.

This clone was recorded many times. The J gene is TRBJ2-2, the V gene TRBV18, with 9 bases matching TRBD1. Germline V lookup: CDR1 KGHSH, CDR2 LQKENI. The CDR3 has 16 amino acids. With V trimmed by 1 base and J by 5 bases, 5 bases remained unmatched. The CDR3 reads CASSPQGTGRTGELFF. The CDR3 nucleotides are TGTGCCAGCTCACCACAAGGGACAGGGAGGACCGGGGAGCTGTTTTTT. Full variable domain (missing parts from reference TRBV18 and TRBJ2-2): NAGVMQNPRHLVRRRGQEARLRCSPMKGHSHVYWYRQLPEEGLKFMVYLQKENIIDESGMPKERFSAEFPKEGPSILRIQQVVRGDSAAYFCASSPQGTGRTGELFFGEGSRLTVL.

This chain's CDR3 is CASSNPRGRSSYEQYF. The CDR3 DNA reads TGTGCCAGCAGCAACCCCAGGGGGCGCAGCTCCTACGAGCAGTACTTC. This rearrangement joins TRBV11-2 to TRBJ2-7; 8 bases agree with TRBD1. Germline V gives CDR1 SGHAT, CDR2 FQNNGV. The V gene end was trimmed by 5 bases and the J gene end by 0 bases; junction bases not matched to a gene: 9. The CDR3 loop spans 16 amino acids.

This clone has only one observation. The chain has TRBV19 and TRBJ1-2; D uncertain. The CDR3 length is 13 residues. Germline V gene data show CDR1 as LNHDA and CDR2 as SQIVND (reference sequence). The ends were cut back, 5 bases at V and 0 bases at J, with 7 bases in the middle. DNA for the CDR3: TGTGCCAGTAGTTGGTCGGCTAACTATGGCTACACCTTC. Its translation: CASSWSANYGYTF.

V gene TRBV5-8 combines with J gene TRBJ2-1; 9 nucleotides agree with TRBD2. Per germline, CDR1 SGHTS and CDR2 YDEGEE. The CDR3 has 16 amino acids. V shed 4 bases and J 0 bases; nucleotides not matched to a gene: 5. Here the CDR3 DNA reads TGTGCCAGCAGCGGGATTAGCGGGAGCTCCTACAATGAGCAGTTCTTC. This codes for CASSGISGSSYNEQFF.

This chain joins TRBV28 and TRBJ1-2; D is uncertain. CDR1 is MDHEN, CDR2 SYDVKM, per germline. Trimming removed 7 bases from V and 7 bases from J, with 19 bases in between. The CDR3 is 14 amino acids. CDR3 coding DNA: TGTGCCAGCACCTCTGGTCCCACGAGGCGTGGCTACACCTTC. This translates into CASTSGPTRRGYTF.